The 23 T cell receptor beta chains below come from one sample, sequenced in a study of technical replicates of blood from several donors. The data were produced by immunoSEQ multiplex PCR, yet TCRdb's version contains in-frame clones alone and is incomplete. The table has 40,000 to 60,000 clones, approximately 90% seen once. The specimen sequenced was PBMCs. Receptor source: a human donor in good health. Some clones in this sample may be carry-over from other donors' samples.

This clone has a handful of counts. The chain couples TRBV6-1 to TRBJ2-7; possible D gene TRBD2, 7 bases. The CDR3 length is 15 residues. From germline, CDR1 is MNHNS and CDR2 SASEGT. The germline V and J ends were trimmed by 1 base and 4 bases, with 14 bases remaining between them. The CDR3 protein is CASSEEGGGPYEQYF. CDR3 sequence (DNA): TGTGCCAGCAGTGAAGAAGGGGGGGGGCCTTACGAGCAGTACTTC.

CDR3 bases: TGCGCCAGCAATGGACAGCCGGGACCCCCGTACGAGCAGTACTTC. It specifies CASNGQPGPPYEQYF. The genes are TRBV10-1 and TRBJ2-7; the D gene is possibly TRBD1 (6 bases). The germline V and J ends were trimmed by 7 bases and 4 bases, with 20 bases remaining between them. This CDR3 spans 15 amino acids. In germline, CDR1 is WNHNN, CDR2 SYGVQD (reference sequence).

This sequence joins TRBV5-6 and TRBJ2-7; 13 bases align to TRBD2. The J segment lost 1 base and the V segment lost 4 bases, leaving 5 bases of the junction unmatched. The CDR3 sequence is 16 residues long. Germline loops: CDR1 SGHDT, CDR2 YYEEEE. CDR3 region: CASSAGLAGASYEQYF. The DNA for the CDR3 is TGTGCCAGCAGCGCAGGACTAGCGGGGGCATCCTACGAGCAGTACTTC.

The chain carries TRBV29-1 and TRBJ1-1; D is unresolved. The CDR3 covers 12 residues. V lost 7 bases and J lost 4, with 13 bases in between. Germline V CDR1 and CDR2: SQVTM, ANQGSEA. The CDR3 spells CSAVGTPTEAFF. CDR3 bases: TGCAGCGCCGTTGGTACTCCCACTGAAGCTTTCTTT. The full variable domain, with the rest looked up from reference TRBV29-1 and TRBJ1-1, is SAVISQKPSRDICQRGTSLTIQCQVDSQVTMMFWYRQQPGQSLTLIATANQGSEATYESGFVIDKFPISRPNLTFSTLTVSNMSPEDSSIYLCSAVGTPTEAFFGQGTRLTVV.

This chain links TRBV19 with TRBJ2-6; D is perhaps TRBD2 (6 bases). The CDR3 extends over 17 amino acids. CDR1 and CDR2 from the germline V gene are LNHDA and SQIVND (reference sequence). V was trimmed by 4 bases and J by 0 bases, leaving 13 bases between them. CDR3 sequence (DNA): TGTGCCAGTAGTACGCCGGGACTCCACTCTGGGGCCAACGTCCTGACTTTC. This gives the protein CASSTPGLHSGANVLTF.

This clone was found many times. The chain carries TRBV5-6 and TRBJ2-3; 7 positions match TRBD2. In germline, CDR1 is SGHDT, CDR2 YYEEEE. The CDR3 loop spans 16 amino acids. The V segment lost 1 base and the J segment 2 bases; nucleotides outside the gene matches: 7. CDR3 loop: CASSLQAGTLTDTQYF. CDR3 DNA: TGTGCCAGCAGCTTGCAAGCGGGGACCCTCACAGATACGCAGTATTTT.

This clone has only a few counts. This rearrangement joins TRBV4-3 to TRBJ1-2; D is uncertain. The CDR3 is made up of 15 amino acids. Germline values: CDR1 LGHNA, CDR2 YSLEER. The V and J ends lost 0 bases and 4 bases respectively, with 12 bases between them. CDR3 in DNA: TGCGCCAGCAGCCAAGATCCAGAGGGTACCTATGGCTACACCTTC. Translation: CASSQDPEGTYGYTF.

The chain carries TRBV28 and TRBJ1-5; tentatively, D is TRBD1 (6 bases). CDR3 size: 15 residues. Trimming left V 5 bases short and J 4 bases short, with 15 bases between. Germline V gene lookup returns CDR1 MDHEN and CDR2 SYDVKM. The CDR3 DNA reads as TGTGCCAGCAGTCCCCCGCGGGGGGCGAATCAGCCCCAGCATTTT. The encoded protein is CASSPPRGANQPQHF.

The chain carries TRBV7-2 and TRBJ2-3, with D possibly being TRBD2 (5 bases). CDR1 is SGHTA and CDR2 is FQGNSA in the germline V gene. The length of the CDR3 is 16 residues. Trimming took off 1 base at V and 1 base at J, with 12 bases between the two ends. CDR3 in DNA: TGTGCCAGCAGCTTAGGGAGACCGAGGGGCACAGATACGCAGTATTTT. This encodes CASSLGRPRGTDTQYF.

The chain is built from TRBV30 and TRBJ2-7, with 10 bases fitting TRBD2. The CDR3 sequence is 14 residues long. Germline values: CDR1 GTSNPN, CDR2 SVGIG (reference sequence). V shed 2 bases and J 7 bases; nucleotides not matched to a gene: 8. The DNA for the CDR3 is TGTGCCTGGAGTAGGCTAGCGGGAGTAGATGAGCAGTACTTC. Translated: CAWSRLAGVDEQYF.

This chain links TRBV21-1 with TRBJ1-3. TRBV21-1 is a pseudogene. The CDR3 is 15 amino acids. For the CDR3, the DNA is TGTGCCAGCAGCAAAGTTCGGGGGTCTGGAAACACCATATATTTT. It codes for CASSKVRGSGNTIYF.

CDR3 residues: CASSLGSGGVDTQYF. CDR3 in DNA: TGTGCCAGCAGCTTAGGGAGCGGGGGGGTAGATACGCAGTATTTT. The chain uses TRBV7-2 and TRBJ2-3; 10 bases match TRBD2. V gave up 1 base and J gave up 5 bases; unmatched junction bases: 3. CDR3 size: 15 residues. Germline assignment: CDR1 SGHTA and CDR2 FQGNSA.

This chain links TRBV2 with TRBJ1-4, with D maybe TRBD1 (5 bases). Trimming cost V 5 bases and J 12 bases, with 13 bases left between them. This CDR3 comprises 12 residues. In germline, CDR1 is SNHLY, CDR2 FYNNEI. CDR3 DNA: TGTGCCAGCAGTCGTGGGGCATTTCAACTGTTTTTT. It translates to CASSRGAFQLFF.

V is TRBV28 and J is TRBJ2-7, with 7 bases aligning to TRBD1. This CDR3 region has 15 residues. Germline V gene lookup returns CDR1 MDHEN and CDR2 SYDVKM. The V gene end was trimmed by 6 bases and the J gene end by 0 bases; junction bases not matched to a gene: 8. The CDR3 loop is CASSSGTVRSYEQYF. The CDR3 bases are TGTGCCAGCAGCTCAGGGACAGTTCGCTCCTACGAGCAGTACTTC.

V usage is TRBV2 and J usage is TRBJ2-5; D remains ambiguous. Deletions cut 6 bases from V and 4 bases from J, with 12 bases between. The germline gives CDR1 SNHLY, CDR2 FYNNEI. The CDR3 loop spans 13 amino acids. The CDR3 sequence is CASRGRSLETQYF. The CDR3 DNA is TGTGCCAGCAGGGGCAGAAGTCTAGAGACCCAGTACTTC.

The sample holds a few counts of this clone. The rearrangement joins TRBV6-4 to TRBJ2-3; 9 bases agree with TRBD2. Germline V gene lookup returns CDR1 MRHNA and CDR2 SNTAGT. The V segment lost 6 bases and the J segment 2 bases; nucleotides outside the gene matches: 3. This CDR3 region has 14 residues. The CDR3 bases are TGTGCCAGCAGCCGGACTAGCGACACAGATACGCAGTATTTT. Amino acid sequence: CASSRTSDTDTQYF.

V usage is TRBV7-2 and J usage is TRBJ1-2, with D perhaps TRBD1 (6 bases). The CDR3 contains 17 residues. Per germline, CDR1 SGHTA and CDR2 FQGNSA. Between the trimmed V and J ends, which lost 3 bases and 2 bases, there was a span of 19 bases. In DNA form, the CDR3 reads TGTGCCAGCAGCTTGACGTCCGGACAGATTTCCAACTATGGCTACACCTTC. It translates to CASSLTSGQISNYGYTF. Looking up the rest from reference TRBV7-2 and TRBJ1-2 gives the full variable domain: GAGVSQSPSNKVTEKGKDVELRCDPISGHTALYWYRQSLGQGLEFLIYFQGNSAPDKSGLPSDRFSAERTGGSVSTLTIQRTQQEDSAVYLCASSLTSGQISNYGYTFGSGTRLTVV.

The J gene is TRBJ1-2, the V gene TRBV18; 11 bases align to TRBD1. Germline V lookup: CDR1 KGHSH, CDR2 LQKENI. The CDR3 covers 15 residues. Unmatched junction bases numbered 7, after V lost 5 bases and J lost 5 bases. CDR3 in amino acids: CASSSGQGAEYGYTF. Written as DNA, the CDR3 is TGTGCCAGCTCATCAGGACAGGGGGCCGAGTATGGCTACACCTTC.

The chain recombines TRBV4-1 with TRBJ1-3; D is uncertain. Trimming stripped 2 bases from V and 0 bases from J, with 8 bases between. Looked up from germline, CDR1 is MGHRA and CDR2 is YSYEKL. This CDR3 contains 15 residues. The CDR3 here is CASSQPLSSGNTIYF. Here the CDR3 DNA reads TGCGCCAGCAGCCAACCGCTGAGCTCTGGAAACACCATATATTTT.

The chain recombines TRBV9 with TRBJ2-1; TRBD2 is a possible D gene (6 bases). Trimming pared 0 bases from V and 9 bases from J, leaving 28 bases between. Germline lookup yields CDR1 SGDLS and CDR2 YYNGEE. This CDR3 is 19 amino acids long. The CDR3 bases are TGTGCCAGCAGCGTAGGGGGATCCTCATGGAGGGAGGCCCAGCTTGAGCAGTTCTTC. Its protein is CASSVGGSSWREAQLEQFF.

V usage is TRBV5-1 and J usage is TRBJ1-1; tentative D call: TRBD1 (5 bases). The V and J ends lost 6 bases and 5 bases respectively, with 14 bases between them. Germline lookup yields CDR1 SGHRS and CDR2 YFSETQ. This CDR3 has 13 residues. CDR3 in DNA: TGCGCCAGCACTTCGGGGGGGGGAACTGAAGCTTTCTTT. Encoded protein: CASTSGGGTEAFF.

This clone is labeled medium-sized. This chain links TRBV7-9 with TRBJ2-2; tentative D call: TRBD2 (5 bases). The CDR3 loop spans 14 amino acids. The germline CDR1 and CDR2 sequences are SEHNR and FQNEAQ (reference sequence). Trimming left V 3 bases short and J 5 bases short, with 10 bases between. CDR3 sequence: CASSFSGFTGELFF. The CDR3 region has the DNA TGTGCCAGCAGCTTTTCGGGGTTTACCGGGGAGCTGTTTTTT.

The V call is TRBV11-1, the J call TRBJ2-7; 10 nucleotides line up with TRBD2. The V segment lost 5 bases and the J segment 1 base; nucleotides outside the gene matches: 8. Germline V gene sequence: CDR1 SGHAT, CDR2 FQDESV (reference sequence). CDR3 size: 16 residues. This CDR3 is CASSDPGLALSYEQYF. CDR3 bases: TGTGCCAGCAGCGACCCGGGACTAGCGTTATCCTACGAGCAGTACTTC. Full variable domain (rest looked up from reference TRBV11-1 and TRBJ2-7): EAEVAQSPRYKITEKSQAVAFWCDPISGHATLYWYRQILGQGPELLVQFQDESVVDDSQLPKDRFSAERLKGVDSTLKIQPAELGDSAMYLCASSDPGLALSYEQYFGPGTRLTVT.